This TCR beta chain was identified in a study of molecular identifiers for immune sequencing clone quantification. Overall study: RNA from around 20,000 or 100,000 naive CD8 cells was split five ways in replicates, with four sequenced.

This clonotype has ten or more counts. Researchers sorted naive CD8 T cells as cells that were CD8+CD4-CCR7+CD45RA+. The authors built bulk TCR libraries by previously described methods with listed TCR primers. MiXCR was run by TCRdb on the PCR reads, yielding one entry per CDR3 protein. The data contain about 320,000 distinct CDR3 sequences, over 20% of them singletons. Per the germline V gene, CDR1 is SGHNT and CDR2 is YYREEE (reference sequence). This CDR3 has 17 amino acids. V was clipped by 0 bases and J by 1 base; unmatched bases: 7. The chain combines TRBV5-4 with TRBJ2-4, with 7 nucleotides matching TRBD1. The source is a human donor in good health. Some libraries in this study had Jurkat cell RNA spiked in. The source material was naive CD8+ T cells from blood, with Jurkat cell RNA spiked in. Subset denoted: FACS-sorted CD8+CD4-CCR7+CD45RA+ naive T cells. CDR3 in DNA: TGTGCCAGCAGCTTGGAGTGGCAGGGGGATGCCAAAAACATTCAGTACTTC. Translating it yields CASSLEWQGDAKNIQYF.